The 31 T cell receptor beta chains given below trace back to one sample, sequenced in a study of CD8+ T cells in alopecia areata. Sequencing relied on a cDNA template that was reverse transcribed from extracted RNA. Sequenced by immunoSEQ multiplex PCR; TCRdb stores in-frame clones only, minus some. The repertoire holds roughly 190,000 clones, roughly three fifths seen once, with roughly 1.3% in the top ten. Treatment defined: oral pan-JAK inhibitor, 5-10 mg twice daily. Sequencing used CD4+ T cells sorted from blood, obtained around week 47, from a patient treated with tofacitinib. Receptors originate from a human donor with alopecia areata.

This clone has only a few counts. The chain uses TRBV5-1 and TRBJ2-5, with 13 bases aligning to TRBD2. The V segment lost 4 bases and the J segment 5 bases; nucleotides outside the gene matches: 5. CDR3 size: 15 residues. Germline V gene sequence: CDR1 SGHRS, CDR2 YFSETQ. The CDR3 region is CASSLGLAGDETQYF. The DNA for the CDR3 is TGCGCCAGCAGCCTCGGACTAGCGGGGGACGAGACCCAGTACTTC.

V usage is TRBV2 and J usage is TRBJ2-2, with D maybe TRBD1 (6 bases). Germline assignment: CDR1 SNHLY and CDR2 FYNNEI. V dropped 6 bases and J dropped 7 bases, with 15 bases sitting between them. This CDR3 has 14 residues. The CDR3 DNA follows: TGTGCCAGCAGGACGAAACAGGGTAACGGGGAGCTGTTTTTT. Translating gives CASRTKQGNGELFF.

The CDR3 DNA follows: TGTGCCATCAGTAACTCCAGGGAAGGCGGCTACACCTTC. Amino acid sequence: CAISNSREGGYTF. V gene TRBV10-3 combines with J gene TRBJ1-2; maybe TRBD1 (5 bases). Per germline, CDR1 ENHRY and CDR2 SYGVKD. V was cut by 5 bases and J by 8 bases, with 15 bases left in between. This CDR3 has 13 amino acids.

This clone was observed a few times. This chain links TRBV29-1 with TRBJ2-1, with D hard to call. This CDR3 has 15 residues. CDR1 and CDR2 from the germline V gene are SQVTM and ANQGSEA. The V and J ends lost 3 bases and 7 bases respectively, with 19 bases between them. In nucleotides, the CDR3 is TGCAGCGTTGAGGATAGAGTCTTGTTAGGGAATGAGCAGTTCTTC. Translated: CSVEDRVLLGNEQFF.

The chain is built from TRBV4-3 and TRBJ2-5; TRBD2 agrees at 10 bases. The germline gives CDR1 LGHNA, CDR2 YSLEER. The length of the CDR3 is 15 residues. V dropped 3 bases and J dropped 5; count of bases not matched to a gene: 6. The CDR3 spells CASSQLAGAGETQYF. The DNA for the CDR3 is TGCGCCAGCAGCCAGCTAGCGGGGGCGGGTGAGACCCAGTACTTC.

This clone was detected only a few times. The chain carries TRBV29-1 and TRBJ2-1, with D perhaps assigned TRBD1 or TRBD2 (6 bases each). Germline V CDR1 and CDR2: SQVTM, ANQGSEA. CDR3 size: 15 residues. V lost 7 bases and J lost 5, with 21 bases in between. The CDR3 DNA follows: TGCAGCGGTCAGCGAGGACAGCGGGCCAACAATGAGCAGTTCTTC. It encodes CSGQRGQRANNEQFF.

DNA for the CDR3: TGTGCCAGCAGCCAACCCGGGACAGGGTACTACGAGCAGTACTTC. It codes for CASSQPGTGYYEQYF. The chain links TRBV6-1 to TRBJ2-7; 9 positions agree with TRBD1. V lost 6 bases to trimming and J lost 3 bases; unmatched junction nucleotides: 9. The germline gives CDR1 MNHNS, CDR2 SASEGT. The CDR3 is 15 amino acids.

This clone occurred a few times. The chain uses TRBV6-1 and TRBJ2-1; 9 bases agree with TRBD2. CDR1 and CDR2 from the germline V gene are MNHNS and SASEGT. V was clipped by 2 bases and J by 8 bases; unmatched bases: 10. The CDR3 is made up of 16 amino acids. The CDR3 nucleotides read TGTGCCAGCAGTGAAATTCGCGGGGGGGCTTACGATGAGCAGTTCTTC. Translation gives CASSEIRGGAYDEQFF.

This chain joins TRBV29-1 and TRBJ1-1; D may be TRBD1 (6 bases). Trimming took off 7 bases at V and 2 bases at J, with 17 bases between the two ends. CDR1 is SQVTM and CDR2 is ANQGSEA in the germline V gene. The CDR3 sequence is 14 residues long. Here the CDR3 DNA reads TGCAGCGCCACGGTCGGGACAACTAACACTGAAGCTTTCTTT. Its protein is CSATVGTTNTEAFF.

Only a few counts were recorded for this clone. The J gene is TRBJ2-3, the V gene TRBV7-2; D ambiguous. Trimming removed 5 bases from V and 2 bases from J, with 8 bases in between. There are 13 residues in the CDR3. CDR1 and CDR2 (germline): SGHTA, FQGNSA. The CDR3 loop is CASSRAFTDTQYF. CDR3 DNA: TGTGCCAGCAGCCGCGCATTCACAGATACGCAGTATTTT.

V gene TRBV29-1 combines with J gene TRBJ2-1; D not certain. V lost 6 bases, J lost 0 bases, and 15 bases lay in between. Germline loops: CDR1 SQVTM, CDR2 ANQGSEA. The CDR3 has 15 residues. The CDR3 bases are TGCAGCGTATCTCCCGACACGAGCTCCTACAATGAGCAGTTCTTC. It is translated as CSVSPDTSSYNEQFF.

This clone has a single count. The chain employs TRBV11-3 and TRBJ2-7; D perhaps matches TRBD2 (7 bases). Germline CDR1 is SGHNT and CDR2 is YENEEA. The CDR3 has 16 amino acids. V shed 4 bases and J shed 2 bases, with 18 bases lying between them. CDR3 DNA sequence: TGTGCCAGCAGCTCGCTGGGGGGGCCCCCTGCCTACGAGCAGTACTTC. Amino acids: CASSSLGGPPAYEQYF.

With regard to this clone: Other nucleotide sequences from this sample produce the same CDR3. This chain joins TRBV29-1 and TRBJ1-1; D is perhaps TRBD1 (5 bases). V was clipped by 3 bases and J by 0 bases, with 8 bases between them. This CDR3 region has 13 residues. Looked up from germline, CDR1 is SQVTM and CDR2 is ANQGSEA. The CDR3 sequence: CSVEGRLNTEAFF. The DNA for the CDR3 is TGCAGCGTTGAGGGGCGGCTGAACACTGAAGCTTTCTTT.

CDR3 sequence (DNA): TGTGCCAGCAGTGAAGACAGGTTAGGGTCCTACGAGCAGTACTTC. Translating it yields CASSEDRLGSYEQYF. This chain links TRBV25-1 with TRBJ2-7; D possibly corresponds to TRBD1 (6 bases). Germline V gives CDR1 MGHDK, CDR2 SYGVNS. The CDR3 is 15 residues long. V was cut by 2 bases and J by 1 base, with 12 bases left in between.

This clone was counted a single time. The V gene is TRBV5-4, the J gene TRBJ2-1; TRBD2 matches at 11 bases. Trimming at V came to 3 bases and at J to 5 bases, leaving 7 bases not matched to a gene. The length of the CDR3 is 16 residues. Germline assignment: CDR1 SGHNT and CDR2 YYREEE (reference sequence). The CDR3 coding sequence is TGTGCCAGCAGCTCGCTGATAGCGGGGGGGGACAATGAGCAGTTCTTC. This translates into CASSSLIAGGDNEQFF.

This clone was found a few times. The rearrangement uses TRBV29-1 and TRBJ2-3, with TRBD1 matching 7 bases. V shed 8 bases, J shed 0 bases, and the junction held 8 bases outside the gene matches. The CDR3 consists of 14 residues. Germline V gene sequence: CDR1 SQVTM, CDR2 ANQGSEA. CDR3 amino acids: CSYGTEPSTDTQYF. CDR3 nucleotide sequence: TGCAGCTATGGGACAGAACCTAGCACAGATACGCAGTATTTT.

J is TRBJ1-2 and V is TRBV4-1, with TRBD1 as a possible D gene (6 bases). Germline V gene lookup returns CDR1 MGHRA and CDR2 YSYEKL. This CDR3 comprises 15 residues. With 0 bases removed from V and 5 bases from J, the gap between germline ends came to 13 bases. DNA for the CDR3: TGCGCCAGCAGCCAAGATCGAACAGGGCCTTATGGCTACACCTTC. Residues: CASSQDRTGPYGYTF.

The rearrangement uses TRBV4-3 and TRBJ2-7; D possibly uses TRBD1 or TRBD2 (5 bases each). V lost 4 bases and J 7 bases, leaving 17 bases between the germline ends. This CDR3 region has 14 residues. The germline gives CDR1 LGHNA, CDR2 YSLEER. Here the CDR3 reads CASSPTGAQEEQYF. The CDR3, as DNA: TGCGCCAGCAGCCCGACCGGGGCCCAGGAGGAGCAGTACTTC.

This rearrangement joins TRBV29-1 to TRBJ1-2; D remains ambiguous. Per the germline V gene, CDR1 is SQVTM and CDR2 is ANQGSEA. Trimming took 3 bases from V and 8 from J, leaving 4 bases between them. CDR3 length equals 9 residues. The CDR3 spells CSVDEGYTF. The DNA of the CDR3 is TGCAGCGTTGATGAAGGCTACACCTTC. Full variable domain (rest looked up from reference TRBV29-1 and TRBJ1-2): SAVISQKPSRDICQRGTSLTIQCQVDSQVTMMFWYRQQPGQSLTLIATANQGSEATYESGFVIDKFPISRPNLTFSTLTVSNMSPEDSSIYLCSVDEGYTFGSGTRLTVV.

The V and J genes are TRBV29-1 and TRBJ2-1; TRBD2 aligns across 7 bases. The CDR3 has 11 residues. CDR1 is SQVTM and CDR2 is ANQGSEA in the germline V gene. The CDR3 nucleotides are TGCACTACGGGAGGCTACAATGAGCAGTTCTTC. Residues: CTTGGYNEQFF.

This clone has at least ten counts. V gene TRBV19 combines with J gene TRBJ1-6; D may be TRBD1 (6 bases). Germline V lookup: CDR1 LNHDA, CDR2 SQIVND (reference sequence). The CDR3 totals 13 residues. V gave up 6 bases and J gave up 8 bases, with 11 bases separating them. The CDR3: CASSDRLHSPLHF. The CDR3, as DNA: TGTGCCAGTAGCGACAGGCTACATTCACCCCTCCACTTT.

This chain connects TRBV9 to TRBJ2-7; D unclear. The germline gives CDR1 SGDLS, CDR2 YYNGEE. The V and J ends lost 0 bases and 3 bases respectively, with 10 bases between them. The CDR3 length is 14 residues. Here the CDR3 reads CASSVAPNNYEQYF. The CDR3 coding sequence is TGTGCCAGCAGCGTAGCCCCCAACAACTACGAGCAGTACTTC.

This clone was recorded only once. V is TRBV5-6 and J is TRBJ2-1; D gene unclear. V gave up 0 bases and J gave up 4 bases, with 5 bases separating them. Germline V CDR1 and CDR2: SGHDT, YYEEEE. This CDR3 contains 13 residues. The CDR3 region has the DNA TGTGCCAGCAGCTTGGTTACTTACAATGAGCAGTTCTTC. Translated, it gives CASSLVTYNEQFF.

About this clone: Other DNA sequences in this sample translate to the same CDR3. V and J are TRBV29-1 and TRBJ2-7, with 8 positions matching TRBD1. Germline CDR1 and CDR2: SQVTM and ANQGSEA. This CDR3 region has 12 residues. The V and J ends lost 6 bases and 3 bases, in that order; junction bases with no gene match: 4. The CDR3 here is CSVGGQGYEQYF. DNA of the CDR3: TGCAGCGTCGGCGGACAGGGCTACGAGCAGTACTTC.

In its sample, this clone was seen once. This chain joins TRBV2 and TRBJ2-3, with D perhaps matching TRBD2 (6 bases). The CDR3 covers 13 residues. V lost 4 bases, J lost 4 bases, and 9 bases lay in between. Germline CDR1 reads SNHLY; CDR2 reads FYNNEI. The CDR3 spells CASSGTTSDTQYF. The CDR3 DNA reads TGTGCCAGCAGTGGGACTACCTCAGATACGCAGTATTTT. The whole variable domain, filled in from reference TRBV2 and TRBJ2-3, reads EPEVTQTPSHQVTQMGQEVILRCVPISNHLYFYWYRQILGQKVEFLVSFYNNEISEKSEIFDDQFSVERPDGSNFTLKIRSTKLEDSAMYFCASSGTTSDTQYFGPGTRLTVL.

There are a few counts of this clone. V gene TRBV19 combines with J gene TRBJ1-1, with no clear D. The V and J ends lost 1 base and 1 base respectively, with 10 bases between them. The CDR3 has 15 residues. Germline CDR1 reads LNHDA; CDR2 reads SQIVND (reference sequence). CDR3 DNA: TGTGCCAGTAGTATAGGTGGAGTCTCGAACACTGAAGCTTTCTTT. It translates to CASSIGGVSNTEAFF.

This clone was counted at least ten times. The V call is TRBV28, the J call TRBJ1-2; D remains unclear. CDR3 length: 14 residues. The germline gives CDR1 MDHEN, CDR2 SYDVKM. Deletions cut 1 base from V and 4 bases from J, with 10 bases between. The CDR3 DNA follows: TGTGCCAGCAGTTTATCCCACACCAGCTATGGCTACACCTTC. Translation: CASSLSHTSYGYTF.

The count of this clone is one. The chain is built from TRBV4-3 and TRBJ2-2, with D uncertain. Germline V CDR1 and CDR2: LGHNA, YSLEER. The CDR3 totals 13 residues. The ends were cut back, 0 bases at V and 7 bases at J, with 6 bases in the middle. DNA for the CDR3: TGCGCCAGCAGCCAAGATCTACTCGGGGAGCTGTTTTTT. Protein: CASSQDLLGELFF.

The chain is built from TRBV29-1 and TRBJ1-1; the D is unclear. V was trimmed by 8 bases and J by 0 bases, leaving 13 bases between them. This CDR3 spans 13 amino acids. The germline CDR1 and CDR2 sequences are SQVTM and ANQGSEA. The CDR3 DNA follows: TGCAGCTCCGCACGGGTATTGAACACTGAAGCTTTCTTT. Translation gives CSSARVLNTEAFF. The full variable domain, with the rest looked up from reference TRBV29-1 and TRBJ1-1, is SAVISQKPSRDICQRGTSLTIQCQVDSQVTMMFWYRQQPGQSLTLIATANQGSEATYESGFVIDKFPISRPNLTFSTLTVSNMSPEDSSIYLCSSARVLNTEAFFGQGTRLTVV.

The CDR3 region is CASSVEGSTDTQYF. CDR3 DNA: TGTGCCAGCAGCGTAGAGGGGAGCACAGATACGCAGTATTTT. The chain links TRBV9 to TRBJ2-3; tentative D call: TRBD1 (5 bases). The CDR3 consists of 14 residues. Trimming pared 0 bases from V and 0 bases from J, leaving 5 bases between. Germline CDR1 and CDR2: SGDLS and YYNGEE.

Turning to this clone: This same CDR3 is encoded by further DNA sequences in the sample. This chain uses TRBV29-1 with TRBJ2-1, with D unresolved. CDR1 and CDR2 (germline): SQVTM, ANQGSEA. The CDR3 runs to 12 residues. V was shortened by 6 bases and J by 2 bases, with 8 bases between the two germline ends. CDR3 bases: TGCAGCGTGACCGTTACCTACAATGAGCAGTTCTTC. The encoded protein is CSVTVTYNEQFF.